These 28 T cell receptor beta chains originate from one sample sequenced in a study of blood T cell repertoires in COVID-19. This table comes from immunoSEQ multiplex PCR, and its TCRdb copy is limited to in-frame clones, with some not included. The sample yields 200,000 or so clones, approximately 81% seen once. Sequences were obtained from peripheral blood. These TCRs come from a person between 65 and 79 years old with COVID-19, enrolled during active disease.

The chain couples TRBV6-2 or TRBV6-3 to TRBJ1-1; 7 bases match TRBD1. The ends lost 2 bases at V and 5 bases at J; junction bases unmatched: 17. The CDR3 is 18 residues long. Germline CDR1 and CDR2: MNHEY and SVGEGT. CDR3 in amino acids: CASSYDRFTGVHKTEAFF. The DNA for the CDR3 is TGTGCCAGCAGTTACGATCGGTTTACAGGGGTTCATAAGACTGAAGCTTTCTTT.

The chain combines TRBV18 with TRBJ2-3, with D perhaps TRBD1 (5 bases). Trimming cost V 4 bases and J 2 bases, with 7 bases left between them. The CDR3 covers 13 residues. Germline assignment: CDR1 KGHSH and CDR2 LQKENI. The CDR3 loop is CASSLGHTDTQYF. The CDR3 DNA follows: TGTGCCAGCTCACTAGGACACACAGATACGCAGTATTTT.

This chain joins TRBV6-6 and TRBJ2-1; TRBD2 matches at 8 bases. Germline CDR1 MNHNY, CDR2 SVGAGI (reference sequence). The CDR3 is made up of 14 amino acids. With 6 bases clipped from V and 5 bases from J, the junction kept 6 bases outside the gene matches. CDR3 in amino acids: CASRRGLGNNEQFF. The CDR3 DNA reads TGTGCCAGCAGAAGGGGACTAGGGAACAATGAGCAGTTCTTC.

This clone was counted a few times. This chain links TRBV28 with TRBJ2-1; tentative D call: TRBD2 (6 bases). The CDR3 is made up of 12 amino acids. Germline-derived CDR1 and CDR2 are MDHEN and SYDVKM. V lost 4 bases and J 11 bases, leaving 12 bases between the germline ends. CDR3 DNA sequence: TGTGCCAGCAGTTCCCATAGCGGAAAGCAGTTCTTC. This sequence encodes CASSSHSGKQFF.

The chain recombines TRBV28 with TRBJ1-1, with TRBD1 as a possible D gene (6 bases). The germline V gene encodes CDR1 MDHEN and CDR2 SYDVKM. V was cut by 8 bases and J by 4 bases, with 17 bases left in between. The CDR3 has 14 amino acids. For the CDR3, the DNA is TGTGCCAGCTACTTCAGGGGCTTGGGCACTGAAGCTTTCTTT. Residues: CASYFRGLGTEAFF. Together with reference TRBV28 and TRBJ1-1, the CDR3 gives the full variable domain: DVKVTQSSRYLVKRTGEKVFLECVQDMDHENMFWYRQDPGLGLRLIYFSYDVKMKEKGDIPEGYSVSREKKERFSLILESASTNQTSMYLCASYFRGLGTEAFFGQGTRLTVV.

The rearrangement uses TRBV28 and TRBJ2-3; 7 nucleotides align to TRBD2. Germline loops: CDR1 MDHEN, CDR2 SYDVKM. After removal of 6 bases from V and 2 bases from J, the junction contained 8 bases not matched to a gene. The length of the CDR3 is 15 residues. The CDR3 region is CASSPPGLNTDTQYF. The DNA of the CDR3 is TGTGCCAGCAGCCCGCCGGGACTAAACACAGATACGCAGTATTTT.

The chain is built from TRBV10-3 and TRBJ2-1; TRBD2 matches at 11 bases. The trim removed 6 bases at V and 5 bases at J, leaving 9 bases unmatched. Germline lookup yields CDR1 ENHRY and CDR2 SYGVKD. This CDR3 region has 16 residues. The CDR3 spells CAIRGLADPSNNEQFF. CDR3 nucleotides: TGTGCCATCAGGGGACTAGCGGATCCATCCAACAATGAGCAGTTCTTC.

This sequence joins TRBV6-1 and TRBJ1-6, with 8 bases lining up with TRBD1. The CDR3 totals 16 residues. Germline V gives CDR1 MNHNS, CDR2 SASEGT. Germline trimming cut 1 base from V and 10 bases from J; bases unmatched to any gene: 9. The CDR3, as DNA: TGTGCCAGCAGTGAAGTATGGGCAGGGGGCGTATCACCCCTCCACTTT. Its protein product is CASSEVWAGGVSPLHF.

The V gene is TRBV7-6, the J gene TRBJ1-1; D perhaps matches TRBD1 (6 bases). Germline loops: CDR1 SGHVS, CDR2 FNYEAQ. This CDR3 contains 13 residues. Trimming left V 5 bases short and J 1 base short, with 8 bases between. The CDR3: CASSRQENTEAFF. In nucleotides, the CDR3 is TGTGCCAGCAGCAGACAGGAGAACACTGAAGCTTTCTTT.

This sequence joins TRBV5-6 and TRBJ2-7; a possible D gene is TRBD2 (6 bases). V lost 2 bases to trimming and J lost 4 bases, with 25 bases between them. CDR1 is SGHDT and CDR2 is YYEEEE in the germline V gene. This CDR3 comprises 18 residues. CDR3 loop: CASSFSVESGSGRYEQYF. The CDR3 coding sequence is TGTGCCAGCAGCTTTTCTGTAGAGTCGGGTTCGGGGAGGTACGAGCAGTACTTC.

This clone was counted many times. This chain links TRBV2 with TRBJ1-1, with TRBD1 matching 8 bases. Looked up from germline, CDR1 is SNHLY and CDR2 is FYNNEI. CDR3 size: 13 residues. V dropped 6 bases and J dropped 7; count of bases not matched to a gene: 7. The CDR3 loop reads CASRNRGFNEAFF. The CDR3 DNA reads TGTGCCAGCAGGAACAGGGGGTTTAATGAAGCTTTCTTT.

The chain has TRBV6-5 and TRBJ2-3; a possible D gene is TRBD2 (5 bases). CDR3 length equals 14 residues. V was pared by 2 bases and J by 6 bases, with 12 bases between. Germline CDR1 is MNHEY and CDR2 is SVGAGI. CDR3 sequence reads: CASSYLSGWDTQYF. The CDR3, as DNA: TGTGCCAGCAGTTACCTATCGGGATGGGATACGCAGTATTTT.

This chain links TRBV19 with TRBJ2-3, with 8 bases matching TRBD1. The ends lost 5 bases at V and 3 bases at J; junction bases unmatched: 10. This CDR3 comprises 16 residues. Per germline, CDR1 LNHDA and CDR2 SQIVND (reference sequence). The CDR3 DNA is TGTGCCAGTAGTGGACGACAGGGGAAGGGGACAGATACGCAGTATTTT. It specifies CASSGRQGKGTDTQYF.

The CDR3 region is CATSRIQGTDYSNQPQHF. In nucleotides, the CDR3 is TGTGCCACCAGCAGGATACAGGGGACCGATTATAGCAATCAGCCCCAGCATTTT. This chain links TRBV15 with TRBJ1-5, with TRBD1 matching 7 bases. V gave up 3 bases and J gave up 0 bases; unmatched junction bases: 11. The V gene's germline CDR1 is LNHNV and CDR2 YYDKDF (reference sequence). The CDR3 extends over 18 amino acids.

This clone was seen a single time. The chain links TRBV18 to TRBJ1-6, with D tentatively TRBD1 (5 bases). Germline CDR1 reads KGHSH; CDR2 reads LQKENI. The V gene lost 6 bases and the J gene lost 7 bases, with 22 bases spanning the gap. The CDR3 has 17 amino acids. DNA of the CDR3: TGTGCCAGCTCTGGCGGCGCGGGGGGGGTTTCGAATTCACCCCTCCACTTT. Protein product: CASSGGAGGVSNSPLHF.

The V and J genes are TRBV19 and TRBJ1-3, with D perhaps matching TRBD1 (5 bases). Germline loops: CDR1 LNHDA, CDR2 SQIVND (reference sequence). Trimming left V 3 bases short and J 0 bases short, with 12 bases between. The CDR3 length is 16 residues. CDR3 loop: CASSMGQGYSGNTIYF. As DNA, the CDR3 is TGTGCCAGTAGTATGGGTCAGGGATACTCTGGAAACACCATATATTTT.

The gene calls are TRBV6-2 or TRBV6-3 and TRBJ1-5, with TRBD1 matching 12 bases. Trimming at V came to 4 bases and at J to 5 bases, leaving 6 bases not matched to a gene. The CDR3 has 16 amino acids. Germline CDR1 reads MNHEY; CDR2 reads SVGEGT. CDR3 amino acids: CASSSDGTGGHQPQHF. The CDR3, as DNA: TGTGCCAGCAGTTCCGATGGGACAGGGGGCCATCAGCCCCAGCATTTT.

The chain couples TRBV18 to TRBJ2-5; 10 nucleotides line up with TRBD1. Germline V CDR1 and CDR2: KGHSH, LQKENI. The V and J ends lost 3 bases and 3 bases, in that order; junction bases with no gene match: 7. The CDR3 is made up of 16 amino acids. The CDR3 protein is CASSPIPGQGKETQYF. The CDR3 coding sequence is TGTGCCAGCTCACCCATACCGGGACAGGGGAAAGAGACCCAGTACTTC.

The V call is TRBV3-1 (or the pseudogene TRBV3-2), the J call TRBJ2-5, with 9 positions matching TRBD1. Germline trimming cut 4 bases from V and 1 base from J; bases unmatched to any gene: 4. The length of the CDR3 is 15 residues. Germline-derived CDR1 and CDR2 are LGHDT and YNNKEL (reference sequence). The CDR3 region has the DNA TGTGCCAGCAGCCCGGGGGGACAGGGCCAAGAGACCCAGTACTTC. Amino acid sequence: CASSPGGQGQETQYF.

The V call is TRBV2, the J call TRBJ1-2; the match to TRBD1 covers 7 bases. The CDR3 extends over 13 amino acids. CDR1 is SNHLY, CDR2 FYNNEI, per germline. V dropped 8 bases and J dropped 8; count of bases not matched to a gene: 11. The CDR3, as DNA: TGTGCCAGCTTTTACAGGGGAAATGCGGGCTACACCTTC. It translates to CASFYRGNAGYTF.

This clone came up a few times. Written as DNA, the CDR3 is TGTGCCAGCAGCGTAGGTCAGAACACAGATACGCAGTATTTT. This translates into CASSVGQNTDTQYF. The J gene is TRBJ2-3, the V gene TRBV9; D ambiguous. Germline CDR1 SGDLS, CDR2 YYNGEE. Trimming removed 0 bases from V and 2 bases from J, with 7 bases in between. This CDR3 is 14 amino acids long.

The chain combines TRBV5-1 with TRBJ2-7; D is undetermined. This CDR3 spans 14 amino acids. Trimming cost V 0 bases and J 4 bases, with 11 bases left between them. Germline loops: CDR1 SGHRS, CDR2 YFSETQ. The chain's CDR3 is CASSLDGYGYEQYF. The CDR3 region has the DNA TGCGCCAGCAGCTTGGACGGTTACGGGTACGAGCAGTACTTC.

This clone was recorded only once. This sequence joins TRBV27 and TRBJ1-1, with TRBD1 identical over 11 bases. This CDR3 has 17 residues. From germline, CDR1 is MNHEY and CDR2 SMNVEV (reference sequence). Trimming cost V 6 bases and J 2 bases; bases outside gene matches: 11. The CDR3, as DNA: TGTGCCAGCAGCCTAAGGACAGGGGGCATGGCAAACACTGAAGCTTTCTTT. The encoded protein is CASSLRTGGMANTEAFF.

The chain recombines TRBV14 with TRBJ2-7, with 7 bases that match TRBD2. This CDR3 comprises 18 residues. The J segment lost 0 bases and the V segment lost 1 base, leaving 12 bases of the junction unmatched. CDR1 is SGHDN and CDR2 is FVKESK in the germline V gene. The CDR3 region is CASSQGPFWLADSYEQYF. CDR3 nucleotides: TGTGCCAGCAGCCAAGGCCCTTTCTGGCTAGCGGACTCCTACGAGCAGTACTTC.

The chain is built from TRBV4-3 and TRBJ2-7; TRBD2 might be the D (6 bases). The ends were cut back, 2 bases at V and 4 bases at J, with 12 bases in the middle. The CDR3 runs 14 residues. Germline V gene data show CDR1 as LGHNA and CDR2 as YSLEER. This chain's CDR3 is CASSQLLLAYEQYF. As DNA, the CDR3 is TGCGCCAGCAGCCAACTGCTACTAGCTTACGAGCAGTACTTC.

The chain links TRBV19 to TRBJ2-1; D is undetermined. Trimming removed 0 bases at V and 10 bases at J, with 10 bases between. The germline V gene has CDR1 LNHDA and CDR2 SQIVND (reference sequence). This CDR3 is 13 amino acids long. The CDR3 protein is CASSIDPWAEQFF. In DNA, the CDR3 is TGTGCCAGTAGTATAGATCCTTGGGCCGAGCAGTTCTTC.

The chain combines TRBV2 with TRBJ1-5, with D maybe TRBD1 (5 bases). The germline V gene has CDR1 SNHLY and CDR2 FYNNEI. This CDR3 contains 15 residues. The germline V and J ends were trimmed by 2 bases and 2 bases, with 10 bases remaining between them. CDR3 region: CASSESGGGNQPQHF. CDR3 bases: TGTGCCAGCAGTGAAAGCGGGGGGGGCAATCAGCCCCAGCATTTT.

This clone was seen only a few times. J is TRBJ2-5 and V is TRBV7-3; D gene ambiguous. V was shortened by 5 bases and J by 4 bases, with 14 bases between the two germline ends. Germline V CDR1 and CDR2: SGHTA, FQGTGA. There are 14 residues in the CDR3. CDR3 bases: TGTGCCAGCAGCCCAGGTCCCCCCGGAGAGACCCAGTACTTC. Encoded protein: CASSPGPPGETQYF.